What follows are 10 T cell receptor beta chains derived from one specimen sequenced in a study of multiple sclerosis patients with progressive multifocal leukoencephalopathy. Stated time point: 12 to 13 months of natalizumab therapy. Here immunoSEQ multiplex PCR was the method, and the copy in TCRdb shows in-frame clones only, minus some. Of around 30,000 clones in the sample, 90% were seen once. Sequenced material: PBMCs, taken from a patient treated with natalizumab. These receptors came from a human donor with multiple sclerosis.

This rearrangement joins TRBV27 to TRBJ2-5, with D maybe TRBD1 (6 bases). V dropped 8 bases and J dropped 7 bases, with 29 bases sitting between them. The CDR3 contains 17 residues. Germline assignment: CDR1 MNHEY and CDR2 SMNVEV (reference sequence). The DNA of the CDR3 is TGTGCCAGCCGAGATGCAGGGAAAAGGGGACAAGTTGGGACCCAGTACTTC. Its translation: CASRDAGKRGQVGTQYF.

The chain carries TRBV5-6 and TRBJ1-1; D might be TRBD1 (5 bases). Looked up from germline, CDR1 is SGHDT and CDR2 is YYEEEE. The CDR3 length is 14 residues. V lost 2 bases to trimming and J lost 3 bases, with 11 bases between them. The chain's CDR3 is CASSFKGVDTEAFF. The CDR3 DNA follows: TGTGCCAGCAGCTTTAAAGGGGTTGACACTGAAGCTTTCTTT.

This chain connects TRBV5-4 to TRBJ1-2; D gene ambiguous. Trimming cost V 5 bases and J 4 bases, with 6 bases left between them. In germline, CDR1 is SGHNT, CDR2 YYREEE (reference sequence). The CDR3 consists of 11 residues. CDR3 coding DNA: TGTGCCAGCAGGGGGAGCTATGGCTACACCTTC. This translates into CASRGSYGYTF.

The genes are TRBV10-1 and TRBJ1-1; the D gene is possibly TRBD1 (5 bases). Germline V gene lookup returns CDR1 WNHNN and CDR2 SYGVQD (reference sequence). V gave up 3 bases and J gave up 3 bases, with 8 bases separating them. The CDR3 length is 13 residues. The CDR3: CASSDRVYTEAFF. DNA of the CDR3: TGCGCCAGCAGTGACAGGGTGTACACTGAAGCTTTCTTT.

This clone was recorded a few times. V and J are TRBV9 and TRBJ1-3; tentatively, D is TRBD1 (5 bases). V was cut by 0 bases and J by 2 bases, with 6 bases left in between. Germline-derived CDR1 and CDR2 are SGDLS and YYNGEE. The CDR3 has 14 amino acids. CDR3 loop: CASSVEGAGNTIYF. DNA of the CDR3: TGTGCCAGCAGCGTAGAAGGGGCTGGAAACACCATATATTTT.

The rearrangement links TRBV5-4 to TRBJ2-1; a weak D match, TRBD2 (6 bases). The CDR3 runs 14 residues. Trimming stripped 3 bases from V and 7 bases from J, with 14 bases between. Germline values: CDR1 SGHNT, CDR2 YYREEE (reference sequence). The CDR3 is CASSWAGRPNEQFF. CDR3 nucleotides: TGTGCCAGCAGCTGGGCGGGGCGGCCGAATGAGCAGTTCTTC. Full variable domain (outside the CDR3, taken from reference TRBV5-4 and TRBJ2-1): ETGVTQSPTHLIKTRGQQVTLRCSSQSGHNTVSWYQQALGQGPQFIFQYYREEENGRGNFPPRFSGLQFPNYSSELNVNALELDDSALYLCASSWAGRPNEQFFGPGTRLTVL.

The CDR3 bases are TGTGCCAGCAGTGATCGTTTCAAGGGGCCCCAGCATTTT. Its translation is CASSDRFKGPQHF. The rearrangement links TRBV6-5 to TRBJ1-5, with unresolved D. V was clipped by 5 bases and J by 9 bases, with 14 bases between them. From germline, CDR1 is MNHEY and CDR2 SVGAGI. The CDR3 has 13 residues.

The V gene is TRBV5-4, the J gene TRBJ1-1; 8 positions agree with TRBD1. The CDR3 is 14 amino acids. V gave up 1 base and J gave up 1 base; unmatched junction bases: 0. Looked up from germline, CDR1 is SGHNT and CDR2 is YYREEE (reference sequence). CDR3 residues: CASSLQGANTEAFF. Here the CDR3 DNA reads TGTGCCAGCAGCTTGCAGGGGGCGAACACTGAAGCTTTCTTT.

The rearrangement links TRBV7-2 to TRBJ2-7, with D possibly matching TRBD2 (5 bases). The CDR3 is 16 residues long. V dropped 5 bases and J dropped 3 bases, with 20 bases sitting between them. Germline V gene lookup returns CDR1 SGHTA and CDR2 FQGNSA. CDR3 DNA: TGTGCCAGCAGCCAGACGCTCGGGAACGATTACTACGAGCAGTACTTC. This encodes CASSQTLGNDYYEQYF. Variable domain in full (rest from reference TRBV7-2 and TRBJ2-7): GAGVSQSPSNKVTEKGKDVELRCDPISGHTALYWYRQSLGQGLEFLIYFQGNSAPDKSGLPSDRFSAERTGGSVSTLTIQRTQQEDSAVYLCASSQTLGNDYYEQYFGPGTRLTVT.

The chain is built from TRBV9 and TRBJ1-1; D is undetermined. CDR1 is SGDLS and CDR2 is YYNGEE in the germline V gene. Trimming removed 0 bases at V and 4 bases at J, with 10 bases between. The CDR3 runs to 14 residues. This CDR3 reads CASSVVGYGTEAFF. CDR3 DNA: TGTGCCAGCAGCGTAGTCGGTTATGGCACTGAAGCTTTCTTT.